This T cell receptor (beta chain) was identified in a study of blood T cell repertoires in COVID-19. Across the whole study: Sources were T cells, B-cell-depleted T cells, or PBMCs; the material itself was cDNA or gDNA.

The CDR3 loop spans 17 amino acids. The germline V and J ends were trimmed by 2 bases and 4 bases, with 17 bases remaining between them. Germline V gives CDR1 LNHNV, CDR2 YYDKDF (reference sequence). In the authors' methods: By means of reference gene primer amplification, nucleated cell counts were estimated. Data came from immunoSEQ multiplex PCR; TCRdb stores just in-frame clones and leaves some out. V and J calls and clone size are copied from that table; D and trimming were computed from the DNA. The table lists more than 95,000 clones, 85% of them singletons, with roughly 30% in the top ten. V gene TRBV15 combines with J gene TRBJ1-4; D possibly corresponds to TRBD1 (5 bases). Specimen: peripheral blood. The receptor was derived from a woman at least 80 years old with acute or convalescent COVID-19. The CDR3 protein is CATSRPGGGVSNEKLFF. The CDR3 DNA follows: TGTGCCACCAGCAGACCTGGGGGAGGGGTTAGTAATGAAAAACTGTTTTTT.